A selection of T cell receptor beta chains follows, all from one sample in a study of shared clonotypes between healthy human individuals. Clones were read by immunoSEQ multiplex PCR, and TCRdb kept only the in-frame ones, dropping some. The sample has about 500,000 clones; 77% are singletons. The sequencing input was PBMCs. The source of these receptors is a woman aged 35 to 49 in good health. Some clones in this sample may be carry-over from other donors' samples. The CDR3 runs from the conserved cysteine through the conserved F or W. The order of the fields is clone size, V gene, J gene, CDR3 length, D gene, CDR3 protein, CDR3 DNA. A D gene is named only where the DNA matches it firmly. Part of the rows lack a size; the others show once, few, many or a class for expanded clones.

size: .; V: TRBV30; J: TRBJ2-3; length: 16; D: .; CDR3: CAWSPFSSRGADTQYF; DNA: TGTGCCTGGAGCCCTTTTTCTAGCCGGGGCGCAGATACGCAGTATTTT
size: .; V: TRBV21-1; J: TRBJ2-7; length: 18; D: .; CDR3: CASSKEGLRREILHEQYF; DNA: TGTGCCAGCAGCAAAGAAGGCTTAAGGAGGGAGATTCTCCACGAGCAGTACTTC
size: .; V: TRBV2; J: TRBJ2-7; length: 13; D: TRBD2; CDR3: CATVGGSSYEQYF; DNA: TGTGCCACCGTCGGGGGGAGCTCCTACGAGCAGTACTTC
size: .; V: TRBV7-8; J: TRBJ1-1; length: 15; D: TRBD1; CDR3: CASSETGTENTEAFF; DNA: TGTGCCAGCAGTGAGACCGGGACAGAGAACACTGAAGCTTTCTTT
size: .; V: TRBV9; J: TRBJ2-7; length: 14; D: TRBD2; CDR3: CASSPRDYHGEQYF; DNA: TGTGCCAGCAGCCCCCGGGACTACCATGGCGAGCAGTACTTC
size: many; V: TRBV4-2; J: TRBJ1-1; length: 12; D: TRBD1; CDR3: CASSQRQGQAFF; DNA: TGTGCCAGCAGCCAACGACAGGGGCAAGCTTTCTTT
size: .; V: TRBV7-2; J: TRBJ2-3; length: 14; D: .; CDR3: CASSPLTSTDTQYF; DNA: TGTGCCAGCAGCCCCTTGACTAGCACAGATACGCAGTATTTT
size: .; V: TRBV7-2; J: TRBJ2-1; length: 15; D: .; CDR3: CASSFSGKHYNEQFF; DNA: TGTGCCAGCAGCTTTTCTGGGAAGCACTACAATGAGCAGTTCTTC
size: .; V: TRBV5-1; J: TRBJ2-3; length: 16; D: .; CDR3: CASSLIVGPSTDTQYF; DNA: TGCGCCAGCAGCTTGATTGTGGGACCAAGCACAGATACGCAGTATTTT
size: .; V: TRBV28; J: TRBJ2-2; length: 17; D: .; CDR3: CASSLRKSRLNTGELFF; DNA: TGTGCCAGCAGTTTACGGAAATCTAGACTGAACACCGGGGAGCTGTTTTTT
size: .; V: TRBV18; J: TRBJ2-7; length: 14; D: TRBD1; CDR3: CASSPRQGGDEQYF; DNA: TGTGCCAGCTCACCGCGACAGGGGGGCGACGAGCAGTACTTC
size: .; V: TRBV7-8; J: TRBJ2-1; length: 14; D: .; CDR3: CASGQTVLGHEQFF; DNA: TGTGCCAGCGGCCAAACTGTACTAGGCCATGAGCAGTTCTTC
size: once; V: TRBV9; J: TRBJ2-1; length: 15; D: .; CDR3: CASSVAVRSYNEQFF; DNA: TGTGCCAGCAGCGTAGCTGTCCGCTCCTACAATGAGCAGTTCTTC
size: .; V: TRBV2; J: TRBJ2-5; length: 16; D: TRBD1; CDR3: CASSMGQGVLGETQYF; DNA: TGTGCCAGCAGTATGGGACAGGGGGTATTGGGAGAGACCCAGTACTTC
size: .; V: TRBV7-2; J: TRBJ2-1; length: 17; D: TRBD2; CDR3: CASSPQGLAGADNEQFF; DNA: TGTGCCAGCAGCCCACAGGGACTAGCGGGGGCCGACAATGAGCAGTTCTTC
size: .; V: TRBV5-1; J: TRBJ2-2; length: 15; D: .; CDR3: CASSPFSGAAGELFF; DNA: TGCGCCAGCAGCCCCTTCTCTGGGGCGGCCGGGGAGCTGTTTTTT
size: .; V: TRBV25-1; J: TRBJ2-1; length: 17; D: .; CDR3: CASSEASLAAWGNEQFF; DNA: TGTGCCAGCAGTGAAGCCTCTTTAGCGGCCTGGGGGAATGAGCAGTTCTTC
size: many; V: TRBV6-1; J: TRBJ2-7; length: 15; D: TRBD2; CDR3: CASSGGAGGPYEQYF; DNA: TGTGCCAGCAGTGGAGGGGCGGGAGGACCCTACGAGCAGTACTTC
size: .; V: TRBV5-4; J: TRBJ1-1; length: 14; D: .; CDR3: CASSQGLDSQGAFF; DNA: TGTGCCAGCAGCCAAGGCCTGGACAGCCAGGGGGCTTTCTTT
size: .; V: TRBV28; J: TRBJ1-1; length: 15; D: .; CDR3: CASSFSLLFKLEAFF; DNA: TGTGCCAGCAGTTTTAGTTTGCTATTTAAACTTGAAGCTTTCTTT
size: .; V: TRBV29-1; J: TRBJ2-1; length: 16; D: TRBD2; CDR3: CSVEGGLAGGIDEQFF; DNA: TGCAGCGTTGAGGGTGGACTAGCGGGAGGAATCGATGAGCAGTTCTTC
size: few; V: TRBV11-2; J: TRBJ2-1; length: 15; D: .; CDR3: CASSSQGGHRGEQFF; DNA: TGTGCCAGCAGCTCCCAGGGGGGGCATCGGGGTGAGCAGTTCTTC
size: .; V: TRBV11-2; J: TRBJ2-7; length: 17; D: TRBD2; CDR3: CASSLGGVGGNPYEQYF; DNA: TGTGCCAGCAGCTTGGGTGGCGTCGGGGGGAACCCCTACGAGCAGTACTTC